This T cell receptor (beta chain) was recovered during a study of blood T cell repertoires in COVID-19. Background on the study: Italy, Spain and the United States were the sources of the convalescent and acute COVID-19 samples. Sources were T cells, B-cell-depleted T cells, or PBMCs; the material itself was cDNA or gDNA.

Donors were grouped by their self-reported clinical history. Between the trimmed V and J ends, which lost 4 bases and 1 base, there was a span of 14 bases. This CDR3 region has 16 residues. Germline V gives CDR1 LGHDT, CDR2 YNNKEL (reference sequence). In the source study's methods: Cell counts per sample came from amplifying reference gene primers. Profiling relied on immunoSEQ multiplex PCR, and the TCRdb table lists in-frame clones only, not all of them. V, J and clone size were drawn from that table, and D and trimming were deduced from the DNA. The sample holds almost 250,000 clones, approximately 90% seen once.

The chain combines TRBV3-1 (or the pseudogene TRBV3-2) with TRBJ2-4, with D perhaps matching TRBD1 (6 bases). This TCR derives from a woman younger than 45 who had recovered from COVID-19. The sequencing sample was made of PBMCs or T cells enriched from blood (not recorded which). The CDR3 DNA sequence: TGTGCCAGCAGCCCTCCCCAGGGGAGCGCCAAAAACATTCAGTACTTC. Its protein product is CASSPPQGSAKNIQYF.